A selection of T cell receptor beta chains follows, all from one sample in a study of shared clonotypes between healthy human individuals. Sequencing was performed with immunoSEQ multiplex PCR; in TCRdb, only in-frame clones are kept and a portion is missing. Of approximately 2.3 million clones in the sample, approximately 95% were seen once. The sequencing input was naive CD4+ T cells from PBMCs. These receptors were obtained from a man aged 18 to 35 in good health. Some clones in this sample may be carry-over from other donors' samples. CDR3s include the opening cysteine and the closing phenylalanine or tryptophan. Each record gives: V gene, J gene, D gene, CDR3 DNA, CDR3 protein. A D gene is named only where the DNA matches it firmly.

TRBV7-3	TRBJ2-1	TRBD2	TGTGCCAGCAGCTTAATACGGACTAGCGGGCTCTACAATGAGCAGTTCTTC	CASSLIRTSGLYNEQFF
TRBV5-1	TRBJ2-1	TRBD2	TGCGCCAGCAGCTTCGGGACTAGCGGGAGCTCCTACAATGAGCAGTTCTTC	CASSFGTSGSSYNEQFF
TRBV5-1	TRBJ2-1	TRBD1	TGCGCCAGCAGCTCTGGCAGGGGGTCGGATGAGCAGTTCTTC	CASSSGRGSDEQFF
TRBV9	TRBJ2-2	.	TGTGCCAGCAGCGTGTTTCAGGGCACCGGGGAGCTGTTTTTT	CASSVFQGTGELFF
TRBV5-5	TRBJ2-3	.	TGTGCCAGCAGCTTGGCTCCCCGCACAGATACGCAGTATTTT	CASSLAPRTDTQYF
TRBV2	TRBJ1-1	TRBD1	TGTGCCAGCTCGATATCAGGGGGCACTGAAGCTTTCTTT	CASSISGGTEAFF
TRBV7-2	TRBJ1-1	.	TGTGCCAGCAGCCTAATGACTGAAGCTTTCTTT	CASSLMTEAFF
TRBV10-3	TRBJ2-3	.	TGTGCCATCGCAGGACAGATCGGGAGAGATACGCAGTATTTT	CAIAGQIGRDTQYF
TRBV27	TRBJ2-7	.	TGTGCCAGCAGTTCCGTCGGGGCACAGGGTTACGAGCAGTACTTC	CASSSVGAQGYEQYF
TRBV5-6	TRBJ2-2	.	TGTGCCAGCAGCCTTTACAGGGCCACCGGGGAGCTGTTTTTT	CASSLYRATGELFF
TRBV2	TRBJ2-7	TRBD1	TGTGCCGGACGCAGGACAGGGGACTACGAGCAGTACTTC	CAGRRTGDYEQYF
TRBV7-8	TRBJ2-7	.	TGTGCCAGCAGCGACGGGTGGGAGCAGTACTTC	CASSDGWEQYF
TRBV7-8	TRBJ2-3	.	TGTGCCAGCAGCAAACAAACCCACGATACGCAGTATTTT	CASSKQTHDTQYF
TRBV9	TRBJ1-1	.	TGTGCCAGCAGCCTAGGACGGGGCACTGAAGCTTTCTTT	CASSLGRGTEAFF
TRBV7-9	TRBJ1-1	.	TGTGCCAGCAGGTTCTTCGTGTCAGGGAACACTGAAGCTTTCTTT	CASRFFVSGNTEAFF
TRBV7-2	TRBJ1-1	.	TGTGCCAGCAGCTTAGCGCGGGCCGGTAACACTGAAGCTTTCTTT	CASSLARAGNTEAFF
TRBV7-2	TRBJ2-7	TRBD2	TGTGCCAGCAGTCGACTAGCGGGAGGGTCCTACGAGCAGTACTTC	CASSRLAGGSYEQYF
TRBV6-1	TRBJ1-5	.	TGTGCCAGCAGTGAAGAAGGGGGGCAGCCCCAGCATTTT	CASSEEGGQPQHF
TRBV9	TRBJ1-2	.	TGTGCCAGCAGCGTAGCTACGGGTGGATTCGGGCATGGCAGGGACTTACATGGCTACACCTTC	CASSVATGGFGHGRDLHGYTF
TRBV29-1	TRBJ2-3	.	TGCAGCCTGCGGGTGGGCACAGATACGCAGTATTTT	CSLRVGTDTQYF
TRBV28	TRBJ2-7	.	TGTGCCAGCAGGGACGTAGGTTACGAGCAGTACTTC	CASRDVGYEQYF
TRBV27	TRBJ2-7	.	TGTGCCAGCAGGAGGGGGACTCCTCTCTACGAGCAGTACTTC	CASRRGTPLYEQYF
TRBV7-9	TRBJ2-1	TRBD2	TGTGCCAGCAGCCGTAGCCCAGGACTAGCGGACTACAATGAGCAGTTCTTC	CASSRSPGLADYNEQFF
TRBV18	TRBJ2-7	.	TGTGCCAGCTCACCACCGAAAGGACCGGAGGGGGAGCAGTACTTC	CASSPPKGPEGEQYF
TRBV7-2	TRBJ2-1	.	TGTGCCAGCAGCTCCCTGGCGAAGACCTACAATGAGCAGTTCTTC	CASSSLAKTYNEQFF
TRBV7-2	TRBJ1-2	TRBD1	TGTGCCAGCAGCTTTTCACAGGGGGGATCCGGGACCTTC	CASSFSQGGSGTF
TRBV5-1	TRBJ1-4	.	TGCGCCAGCAGACCGGGGGCATCGCTAACAACTAATGAAAAACTGTTTTTT	CASRPGASLTTNEKLFF
TRBV5-5	TRBJ1-1	.	TGTGCCAGCAGCTATTCGGGACAACTCTCGAACACTGAAGCTTTCTTT	CASSYSGQLSNTEAFF
TRBV5-1	TRBJ2-5	TRBD1	TGCGCCAGCAGCTTCGGACAGGGGCAAGAGACCCAGTACTTC	CASSFGQGQETQYF
TRBV28	TRBJ1-5	.	TGTGCCAGCAGTCCCCCCGGGCAGCCCCAGCATTTT	CASSPPGQPQHF
TRBV28	TRBJ2-2	.	TGTGCCAGCACCCAACCTCTCACCGGGGAGCTGTTTTTT	CASTQPLTGELFF
TRBV28	TRBJ2-7	.	TGTGCCAGCAACCAACAGGGAGTGGGGACCTACGAGCAGTACTTC	CASNQQGVGTYEQYF
TRBV6-5	TRBJ2-1	.	TGTGCCAGCAGCCTCAATACAAACCCCAATGAGCAGTTCTTC	CASSLNTNPNEQFF
TRBV7-9	TRBJ2-3	.	TGTGCCAGCCTACCCAGGGGGGGCTGGACAGATACGCAGTATTTT	CASLPRGGWTDTQYF
TRBV6-1	TRBJ1-5	.	TGTGCCAGCAGTGAAGAGCGTCAGGGCCTTCGCGGGGCCCAGCATTTT	CASSEERQGLRGAQHF
TRBV19	TRBJ1-2	TRBD1	TGTGCCAGTACCAAGACAGGGCCAACGAGCTATGGCTACACCTTC	CASTKTGPTSYGYTF